The clone carrying this TCR beta chain was seen many times. Its antigen remains unknown. This record comes from a study of T-cell reconstitution after alpha-beta-depleted transplantation in children. Findings and caveats of the study: There were some patients whose high TCRbeta diversity at day 60 came from surviving recipient T cells and thymic progenitors. Once a year had passed after transplant, T-cell counts and diversity came mostly from newly produced T cells. Expanded graft clones numbering several hundred reportedly gave rise to alpha-beta T cells about two months after transplant.

Unique molecular identifiers were built into the TCRbeta library. TCRdb redid the calling of the PCR reads with MiXCR, one entry per CDR3 protein. Seen here are about 600,000 distinct CDR3 sequences, under 15% observed once, and the top ten hold approximately 2%. V was pared by 0 bases and J by 0 bases, with 7 bases between. Germline V gene sequence: CDR1 DFQATT, CDR2 SNEGSKA (reference sequence). This CDR3 has 14 residues. Source: PBMCs, mostly from graft donor cells, taken 360 days after TCRalphabeta/CD19-depleted stem cell transplant. The chain joins TRBV20-1 to TRBJ2-3; no firm D call. The TCR comes from a male patient younger than 18 who had a stem cell transplant for acute myeloid leukemia, so the T cells may come from the graft donor. Here the CDR3 DNA reads TGCAGTGCTAGAGATCTAGTAAGCACAGATACGCAGTATTTT. Its protein product is CSARDLVSTDTQYF.